The 17 T cell receptor beta chains below come from one sample, sequenced in a study of blood T cell repertoires in COVID-19. The protocol was immunoSEQ multiplex PCR, while the TCRdb copy is restricted to in-frame clones and leaves out a portion. The table includes about 88,000 clones, roughly 89% detected once. The sequenced sample consisted of peripheral blood. The origin of the receptors is a woman aged 55-70 years with COVID-19, enrolled during active disease.

This chain joins TRBV6-5 and TRBJ2-1, with TRBD2 matching 10 bases. This CDR3 region has 15 residues. In germline, CDR1 is MNHEY, CDR2 SVGAGI. V lost 6 bases to trimming and J lost 7 bases; unmatched junction nucleotides: 9. CDR3 amino acids: CASSWSGGAWNEQFF. The CDR3 DNA reads as TGTGCCAGCAGCTGGAGCGGGGGGGCCTGGAATGAGCAGTTCTTC.

As concerns this clone: At one end the junction does not follow the germline gene, possibly because of a read error. The rearrangement joins TRBV10-3 to TRBJ2-7, with a weak D call TRBD1 (5 bases). The CDR3 totals 14 residues. CDR1 ENHRY and CDR2 SYGVKD come from the germline V gene. Here the CDR3 DNA reads TGTGCCATCACCAAAGGGGTGGAGTCCTCCGAGCAGTACTTC. Its protein product is CAITKGVESSEQYF.

V is TRBV9 and J is TRBJ2-3; possibly TRBD1 for D (5 bases). The germline V and J ends were trimmed by 0 bases and 2 bases, with 13 bases remaining between them. The germline V gene encodes CDR1 SGDLS and CDR2 YYNGEE. This CDR3 spans 16 amino acids. DNA for the CDR3: TGTGCCAGCAGCGTAGGCCAATGGACATTCACAGATACGCAGTATTTT. Translated, it gives CASSVGQWTFTDTQYF.

A single count supports this clone. The chain couples TRBV27 to TRBJ1-5; possibly TRBD1 for D (6 bases). The CDR3 length is 14 residues. The V end lost 5 bases, the J end lost 3 bases, and 11 bases lay between the germline ends. From germline, CDR1 is MNHEY and CDR2 SMNVEV (reference sequence). The CDR3, as DNA: TGTGCCAGCAGTCCCCAGGGGCCCAATCAGCCCCAGCATTTT. Its protein is CASSPQGPNQPQHF.

The J gene is TRBJ1-3, the V gene TRBV18, with D unresolved. Trimming took 9 bases from V and 0 from J, leaving 12 bases between them. The CDR3 is 14 amino acids. Germline V gives CDR1 KGHSH, CDR2 LQKENI. CDR3 in amino acids: CASLSGDSGNTIYF. DNA for the CDR3: TGTGCCAGTTTAAGCGGAGACTCTGGAAACACCATATATTTT.

This chain links TRBV19 with TRBJ1-5, with D possibly TRBD1 on 6 matching bases. The germline gives CDR1 LNHDA, CDR2 SQIVND (reference sequence). This CDR3 spans 16 amino acids. Trimming removed 7 bases at V and 6 bases at J, with 22 bases between. CDR3 nucleotide sequence: TGTGCCAGTAAAACAAACATTCGGGGGGCGAGTCAGCCCCAGCATTTT. Translating gives CASKTNIRGASQPQHF.

V and J are TRBV11-2 and TRBJ1-2, with a possible D match to TRBD1 (5 bases). The ends were cut back, 5 bases at V and 2 bases at J, with 9 bases in the middle. The CDR3 extends over 13 amino acids. Per the germline V gene, CDR1 is SGHAT and CDR2 is FQNNGV. CDR3 sequence (DNA): TGTGCCAGCAGCATAAACAGGAACTATGGCTACACCTTC. Translating it yields CASSINRNYGYTF.

The rearrangement uses TRBV9 and TRBJ2-7; tentative D call: TRBD1 (5 bases). Germline assignment: CDR1 SGDLS and CDR2 YYNGEE. This CDR3 spans 13 amino acids. Trimming took off 3 bases at V and 3 bases at J, with 10 bases between the two ends. In DNA form, the CDR3 reads TGTGCCAGCAGCGCTCAGGGTGGCTACGAGCAGTACTTC. Its protein is CASSAQGGYEQYF.

V is TRBV21-1 and J is TRBJ1-3; the D segment call TRBD1 is taken from the table without a DNA check. TRBV21-1 is a documented pseudogene. The CDR3 totals 15 residues. The CDR3 nucleotides read TGTGCCAGCAGCAACGATAACAGCTCTGGAAACACCATATATTTT. Amino acid sequence: CASSNDNSSGNTIYF.

The V gene is TRBV19, the J gene TRBJ2-5, with 7 bases lining up with TRBD2. Per the germline V gene, CDR1 is LNHDA and CDR2 is SQIVND (reference sequence). The CDR3 runs to 16 residues. Germline trimming cut 0 bases from V and 6 bases from J; bases unmatched to any gene: 10. CDR3 bases: TGTGCCAGTAGTATAGATCCAGCGGGGAGGACGAAGACCCAGTACTTC. Translating it yields CASSIDPAGRTKTQYF.

The chain is built from TRBV14 and TRBJ2-7; no definite D call. CDR1 is SGHDN and CDR2 is FVKESK in the germline V gene. V shed 2 bases and J shed 5 bases, with 10 bases lying between them. The CDR3 covers 13 residues. The CDR3: CASSQNLMDEQYF. Written as DNA, the CDR3 is TGTGCCAGCAGCCAAAACCTAATGGACGAGCAGTACTTC.

This clone was seen just once. The chain combines TRBV6-5 with TRBJ2-7, with a possible D match to TRBD1 (6 bases). V was trimmed by 6 bases and J by 0 bases, leaving 12 bases between them. CDR1 is MNHEY, CDR2 SVGAGI, per germline. This CDR3 has 14 residues. The chain's CDR3 is CASSPQGSSYEQYF. The CDR3 nucleotides are TGTGCCAGCAGCCCACAGGGAAGCTCCTACGAGCAGTACTTC.

The gene calls are TRBV30 and TRBJ2-7; maybe TRBD2 (6 bases). Trimming removed 5 bases from V and 6 bases from J, with 11 bases in between. Per germline, CDR1 GTSNPN and CDR2 SVGIG (reference sequence). The CDR3 extends over 11 amino acids. Here the CDR3 DNA reads TGTGCCTGGGGGGGGAGCGGCGAGCAGTACTTC. Protein: CAWGGSGEQYF.

The gene calls are TRBV6-5 and TRBJ2-3; D might be TRBD1 (5 bases). This CDR3 contains 12 residues. Between the trimmed V and J ends, which lost 6 bases and 2 bases, there was a span of 6 bases. Looked up from germline, CDR1 is MNHEY and CDR2 is SVGAGI. This CDR3 reads CASRDITDTQYF. For the CDR3, the DNA is TGTGCCAGCAGGGACATCACAGATACGCAGTATTTT.

The chain couples TRBV18 to TRBJ1-4; D is uncertain. This CDR3 is built from 14 residues. With 4 bases removed from V and 6 bases from J, the gap between germline ends came to 12 bases. Per the germline V gene, CDR1 is KGHSH and CDR2 is LQKENI. This CDR3 reads CASSLYSSDEKLFF. The CDR3 DNA reads TGTGCCAGCTCACTCTATTCGTCGGATGAAAAACTGTTTTTT. Using reference TRBV18 and TRBJ1-4 for the parts outside the CDR3, the full variable domain is NAGVMQNPRHLVRRRGQEARLRCSPMKGHSHVYWYRQLPEEGLKFMVYLQKENIIDESGMPKERFSAEFPKEGPSILRIQQVVRGDSAAYFCASSLYSSDEKLFFGSGTQLSVL.

CDR3 coding DNA: TGTGCCAGCAGACTAAGGACAGGGGCGGGCGGAAACACCATATATTTT. The encoded protein is CASRLRTGAGGNTIYF. The chain recombines TRBV13 with TRBJ1-3; 9 positions match TRBD1. Trimming cost V 6 bases and J 4 bases; bases outside gene matches: 10. CDR1 and CDR2 from the germline V gene are PRHDT and FYEKMQ (reference sequence). This CDR3 contains 16 residues.

This chain uses TRBV7-8 with TRBJ1-5; D is unclear. The CDR3 consists of 12 residues. CDR1 and CDR2 (germline): SGHVS, FQNEAQ. Trimming pared 0 bases from V and 6 bases from J, leaving 3 bases between. The CDR3 spells CASSLAAQPQHF. The CDR3 DNA follows: TGTGCCAGCAGCTTAGCGGCTCAGCCCCAGCATTTT.